The 11 T cell receptor beta chains below were found in one sample sequenced in a study of Ad26.COV2.S vaccination and SARS-CoV-2 variants. Assay used: immunoSEQ multiplex PCR; TCRdb lists only in-frame clones, some missing. The table records a few hundred thousand clones, 87% of them present only once. As for treatment: 15 to 20 received Ad26.COV2.S at low or high dose, single or two shots; 5 received placebo; per-sample allocation not given. Sampling took place 63 days after the first vaccine or placebo injection. The sample here was peripheral blood, taken in a trial of Ad26.COV2.S vaccine versus placebo. These receptors all stem from a person between 18 and 59 years old who received the Ad26.COV2.S COVID-19 vaccine or a placebo.

The V call is TRBV19, the J call TRBJ2-5; 14 bases fit TRBD2. The CDR3 loop spans 19 amino acids. Germline V lookup: CDR1 LNHDA, CDR2 SQIVND (reference sequence). Germline trimming cut 4 bases from V and 4 bases from J; bases unmatched to any gene: 14. CDR3 DNA: TGTGCCAGTAGTAGGGCCGGGACTAGCGGGAGAATAGGGGCAGAGACCCAGTACTTC. Encoded protein: CASSRAGTSGRIGAETQYF.

The chain employs TRBV5-1 and TRBJ2-1; D is undetermined. Germline lookup yields CDR1 SGHRS and CDR2 YFSETQ. V lost 4 bases and J lost 0, with 2 bases in between. CDR3 size: 12 residues. DNA for the CDR3: TGCGCCAGCAGCGCCTCCTACAATGAGCAGTTCTTC. It specifies CASSASYNEQFF.

The rearrangement links TRBV3-1 (or the pseudogene TRBV3-2) to TRBJ2-5; D assignment may be TRBD1 or TRBD2 (5 bases each). CDR1 and CDR2 from the germline V gene are LGHDT and YNNKEL (reference sequence). The CDR3 is made up of 14 amino acids. The V and J ends lost 7 bases and 4 bases respectively, with 16 bases between them. CDR3 in DNA: TGTGCCAGCACTTCCCTTGGGGGTAGAGAGACCCAGTACTTC. The encoded protein is CASTSLGGRETQYF.

About this clone: The same CDR3 arises from other DNA sequences in this sample as well. The chain recombines TRBV10-3 with TRBJ1-2, with D uncertain. CDR3 length: 14 residues. Germline CDR1 and CDR2: ENHRY and SYGVKD. Trimming took 3 bases from V and 0 from J, leaving 8 bases between them. For the CDR3, the DNA is TGTGCCATCAGTGAACGAGGCGCTAACTATGGCTACACCTTC. This codes for CAISERGANYGYTF.

This clone was seen once. The chain couples TRBV3-1 (or the pseudogene TRBV3-2) to TRBJ2-1; TRBD2 matches at 9 bases. Germline values: CDR1 LGHDT, CDR2 YNNKEL (reference sequence). This CDR3 spans 16 amino acids. J was trimmed by 7 bases and V by 2 bases; bases with no gene match: 9. The CDR3 DNA is TGTGCCAGCAGCCAAATCCTAGCGGGGTCTTGGAATGAGCAGTTCTTC. Translating it yields CASSQILAGSWNEQFF.

The chain carries TRBV7-2 and TRBJ2-7; 7 bases map to TRBD2. J was trimmed by 1 base and V by 5 bases; bases with no gene match: 2. This CDR3 has 13 residues. The germline V gene encodes CDR1 SGHTA and CDR2 FQGNSA. CDR3 loop: CASSKLASYEQYF. The CDR3 region has the DNA TGTGCCAGCAGCAAACTAGCGTCCTACGAGCAGTACTTC.

The sample holds one count of this clone. V usage is TRBV19 and J usage is TRBJ2-3; 7 bases match TRBD2. The CDR3 sequence is 17 residues long. V lost 8 bases to trimming and J lost 4 bases; unmatched junction nucleotides: 18. Germline V gene lookup returns CDR1 LNHDA and CDR2 SQIVND (reference sequence). The CDR3 DNA reads as TGTGCCAGTTCGAGTGGGCGGGAGATCAATGGGGCAGATACGCAGTATTTT. The encoded protein is CASSSGREINGADTQYF.

The chain recombines TRBV6-2 or TRBV6-3 with TRBJ2-7; TRBD1 matches 9 bases. Germline V gene data show CDR1 as MNHEY and CDR2 as SVGEGT. This CDR3 spans 14 amino acids. The V segment lost 6 bases and the J segment 4 bases; nucleotides outside the gene matches: 7. CDR3 DNA: TGTGCCAGCAGCCGGACAGGGGCTAGATACGAGCAGTACTTC. Protein product: CASSRTGARYEQYF.

This chain links TRBV2 with TRBJ2-2; a possible D gene is TRBD1 (5 bases). The CDR3 loop spans 13 amino acids. CDR1 SNHLY and CDR2 FYNNEI come from the germline V gene. With 6 bases removed from V and 0 bases from J, the gap between germline ends came to 5 bases. This CDR3 is CASRTANTGELFF. The CDR3 DNA is TGTGCCAGCAGGACAGCGAACACCGGGGAGCTGTTTTTT.

The chain carries TRBV30 and TRBJ2-2; D uncertain. The CDR3 is 13 residues long. CDR1 is GTSNPN and CDR2 is SVGIG in the germline V gene (reference sequence). V lost 7 bases to trimming and J lost 2 bases, with 11 bases between them. CDR3 loop: CASYQINTGELFF. The CDR3 DNA reads as TGTGCCTCCTATCAGATAAACACCGGGGAGCTGTTTTTT.

The gene calls are TRBV15 and TRBJ2-3, with 8 bases lining up with TRBD2. This CDR3 contains 16 residues. The J segment lost 0 bases and the V segment lost 0 bases, leaving 2 bases of the junction unmatched. CDR1 and CDR2 from the germline V gene are LNHNV and YYDKDF (reference sequence). DNA of the CDR3: TGTGCCACCAGCAGAGAACTAGCGGCTAGCACAGATACGCAGTATTTT. Encoded protein: CATSRELAASTDTQYF.